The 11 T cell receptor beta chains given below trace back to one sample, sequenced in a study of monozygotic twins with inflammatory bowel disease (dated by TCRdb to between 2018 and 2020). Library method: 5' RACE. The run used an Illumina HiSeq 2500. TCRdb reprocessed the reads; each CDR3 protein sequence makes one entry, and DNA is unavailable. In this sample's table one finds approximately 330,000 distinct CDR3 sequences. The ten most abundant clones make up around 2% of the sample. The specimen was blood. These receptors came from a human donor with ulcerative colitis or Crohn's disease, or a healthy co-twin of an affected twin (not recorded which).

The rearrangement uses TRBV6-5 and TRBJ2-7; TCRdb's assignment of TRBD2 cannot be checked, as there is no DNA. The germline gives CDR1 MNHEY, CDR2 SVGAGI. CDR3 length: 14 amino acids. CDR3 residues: CASSSRGGNYEQYF.

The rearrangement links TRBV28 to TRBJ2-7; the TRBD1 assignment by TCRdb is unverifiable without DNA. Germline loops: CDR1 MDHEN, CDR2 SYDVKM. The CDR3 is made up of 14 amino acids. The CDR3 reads CASSPGGLADKQYF.

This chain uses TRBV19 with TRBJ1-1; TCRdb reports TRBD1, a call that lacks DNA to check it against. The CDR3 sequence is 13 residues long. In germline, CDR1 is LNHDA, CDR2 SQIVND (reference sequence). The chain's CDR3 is CASSMIGGTEAFF.

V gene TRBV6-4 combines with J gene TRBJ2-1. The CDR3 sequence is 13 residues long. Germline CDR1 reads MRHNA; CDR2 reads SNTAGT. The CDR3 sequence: CASSDSSNHEQFF.

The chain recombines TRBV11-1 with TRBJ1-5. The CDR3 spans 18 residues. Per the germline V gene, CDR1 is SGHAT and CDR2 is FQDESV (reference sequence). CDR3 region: CASSLVFFEDVGNQPQHF.

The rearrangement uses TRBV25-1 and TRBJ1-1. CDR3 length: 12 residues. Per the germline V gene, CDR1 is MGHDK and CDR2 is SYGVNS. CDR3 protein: CASSGRHAEAFF. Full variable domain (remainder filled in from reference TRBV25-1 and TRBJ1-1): EADIYQTPRYLVIGTGKKITLECSQTMGHDKMYWYQQDPGMELHLIHYSYGVNSTEKGDLSSESTVSRIRTEHFPLTLESARPSHTSQYLCASSGRHAEAFFGQGTRLTVV.

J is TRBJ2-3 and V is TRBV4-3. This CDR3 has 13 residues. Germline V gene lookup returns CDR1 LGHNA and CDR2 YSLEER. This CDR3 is CASSQDPGDTQYF.

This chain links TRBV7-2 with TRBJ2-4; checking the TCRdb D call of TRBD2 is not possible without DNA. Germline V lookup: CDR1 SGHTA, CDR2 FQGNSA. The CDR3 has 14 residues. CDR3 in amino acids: CASSLGSGGNIQYF.

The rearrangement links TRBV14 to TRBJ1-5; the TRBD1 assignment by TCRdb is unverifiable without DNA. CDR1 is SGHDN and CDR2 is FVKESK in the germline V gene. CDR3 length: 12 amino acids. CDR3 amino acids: CASSQFRGAQHF.

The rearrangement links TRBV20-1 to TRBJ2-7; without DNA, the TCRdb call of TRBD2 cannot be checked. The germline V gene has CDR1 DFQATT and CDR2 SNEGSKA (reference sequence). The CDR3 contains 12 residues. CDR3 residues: CSASTTSGEQYF.

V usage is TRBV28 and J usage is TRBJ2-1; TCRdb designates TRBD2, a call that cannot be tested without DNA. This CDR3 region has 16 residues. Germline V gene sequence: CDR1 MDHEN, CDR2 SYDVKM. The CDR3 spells CASSLLLLAGIDEQFF. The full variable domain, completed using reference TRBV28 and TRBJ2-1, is DVKVTQSSRYLVKRTGEKVFLECVQDMDHENMFWYRQDPGLGLRLIYFSYDVKMKEKGDIPEGYSVSREKKERFSLILESASTNQTSMYLCASSLLLLAGIDEQFFGPGTRLTVL.